This is a list of T cell receptor beta chains from one sample in a study of identical twins. TCRdb redid the calling of the 5' RACE reads with MiXCR, one entry per CDR3 protein. Among some 240,000 distinct CDR3 sequences listed, over 9.5% were seen once. Sample: memory T cells sorted from blood. The receptors here all came from a man aged 50 or older in good health. Both conserved end residues are part of each CDR3. The order of the fields is CDR3 DNA, CDR3 protein, D gene, clone size, J gene, V gene. A D gene is named only where the DNA matches it firmly. Not every row has a clone size; where given, it reads once, few, many or a size class.

DNA: TGTGCCTGGAGTCGTTCGGGGGCTGAAGCTTTCTTT; CDR3: CAWSRSGAEAFF; D: -; size: -; J: TRBJ1-1; V: TRBV30
DNA: TGTGCCAGCAGCCCGTCCCGGGACAGGCCCTTTTTACATGGCTACACCTTC; CDR3: CASSPSRDRPFLHGYTF; D: TRBD1; size: many; J: TRBJ1-2; V: TRBV7-4
DNA: TGCAGTGCAAGAATCCGGGGAACCTCCTACGAGCAGTACTTC; CDR3: CSARIRGTSYEQYF; D: -; size: -; J: TRBJ2-7; V: TRBV20-1
DNA: TGCGCCAGCAGCCAAGATCGGGGCGGCTACAATGAGCAGTTCTTC; CDR3: CASSQDRGGYNEQFF; D: -; size: many; J: TRBJ2-1; V: TRBV4-3
DNA: TGTGCCAGCAGCGGAGGCGTTGGGTGGCAGAGGAACACTGAAGCTTTCTTT; CDR3: CASSGGVGWQRNTEAFF; D: -; size: many; J: TRBJ1-1; V: TRBV7-8
DNA: TGTGCCAGCAGGGTTAGACAGGGGACAGCCAAAAACATTCAGTACTTC; CDR3: CASRVRQGTAKNIQYF; D: TRBD1; size: few; J: TRBJ2-4; V: TRBV28
DNA: TGTGCCAGCAGGAGCGGGAGCTTTGAGACCCAGTACTTC; CDR3: CASRSGSFETQYF; D: TRBD2; size: many; J: TRBJ2-5; V: TRBV6-6
DNA: TGTGCTAGTGGTCCCGGACAGGGGAGATCCTATGGCTACACCTTC; CDR3: CASGPGQGRSYGYTF; D: TRBD1; size: few; J: TRBJ1-2; V: TRBV12-5
DNA: TGCGCCAGCAGCACCGGACAGGGCTACGAGCAGTACTTC; CDR3: CASSTGQGYEQYF; D: TRBD1; size: many; J: TRBJ2-7; V: TRBV4-3
DNA: TGTGCCAGCAGCTCCGGGGGGCATGAGCAGTTCTTC; CDR3: CASSSGGHEQFF; D: -; size: -; J: TRBJ2-1; V: TRBV12-3/TRBV12-4
DNA: TGTGCCAGCAGCTCCCCGACGGGACAGAATTACTACGAGCAGTACTTC; CDR3: CASSSPTGQNYYEQYF; D: TRBD1; size: many; J: TRBJ2-7; V: TRBV12-3/TRBV12-4
DNA: TGTGCCATCAGTGACCCAGGACAGGGACCTGGCGGGGAGCTGTTTTTT; CDR3: CAISDPGQGPGGELFF; D: TRBD1; size: few; J: TRBJ2-2; V: TRBV10-3
DNA: TGCGCCAGCAGCCAAGGGGGGGGCGACTCTGGAAACACCATATATTTT; CDR3: CASSQGGGDSGNTIYF; D: -; size: -; J: TRBJ1-3; V: TRBV4-3
DNA: TGCGCCAGCAATATGCAGGGACAGAGGAACACTGAAGCTTTCTTT; CDR3: CASNMQGQRNTEAFF; D: TRBD1; size: many; J: TRBJ1-1; V: TRBV5-1
DNA: TGCAGTGCGAGGGGGGCGACAGGGCAAGAGACCCAGTACTTC; CDR3: CSARGATGQETQYF; D: -; size: -; J: TRBJ2-5; V: TRBV20-1
DNA: TGCAGTGCTAGAACAGGGGGAGATACGCAGTATTTT; CDR3: CSARTGGDTQYF; D: TRBD1; size: many; J: TRBJ2-3; V: TRBV20-1
DNA: TGCGCCAGCAGCTTGTCCCTATTCGATGAGCAGTTCTTC; CDR3: CASSLSLFDEQFF; D: -; size: many; J: TRBJ2-1; V: TRBV5-1
DNA: TGTGCCACCTCAAATCCACCGGATTCACCCCTCCACTTT; CDR3: CATSNPPDSPLHF; D: -; size: few; J: TRBJ1-6; V: TRBV19
DNA: TGTGCCAGCAGCGGGGGGGACAGGGCCTACGAGCAGTACTTC; CDR3: CASSGGDRAYEQYF; D: TRBD1; size: few; J: TRBJ2-7; V: TRBV9
DNA: TGTGCCAGCTCACCAATCCAAACCGGGGAGCTGTTTTTT; CDR3: CASSPIQTGELFF; D: -; size: many; J: TRBJ2-2; V: TRBV18
DNA: TGTGCCAGCAGCTCAAAAATGACAGGTCTTCAGTACTTC; CDR3: CASSSKMTGLQYF; D: -; size: many; J: TRBJ2-7; V: TRBV7-6
DNA: TGCGCCAGCAGCCAAGCGGGACAGGGGGTTTCACCCCTCCACTTT; CDR3: CASSQAGQGVSPLHF; D: TRBD1; size: few; J: TRBJ1-6; V: TRBV4-1
DNA: TGTGCCAGCACCAAGGACAGGGTCGGGGAGACCCAGTACTTC; CDR3: CASTKDRVGETQYF; D: TRBD1; size: -; J: TRBJ2-5; V: TRBV28
DNA: TGTGCCAGCAGTTACTGGGCTAGCGGATACCAAGAGACCCAGTACTTC; CDR3: CASSYWASGYQETQYF; D: TRBD2; size: -; J: TRBJ2-5; V: TRBV6-2/TRBV6-3
DNA: TGCAGTGCGCGGACGGCGGTAAATCAGCCCCAGCATTTT; CDR3: CSARTAVNQPQHF; D: -; size: few; J: TRBJ1-5; V: TRBV20-1
DNA: TGTGCCAGCGGGGGAACAGGGGGCTTCGCTTTCTTT; CDR3: CASGGTGGFAFF; D: TRBD1; size: few; J: TRBJ1-1; V: TRBV6-2/TRBV6-3
DNA: TGTGCCAGCAAGAGAGTCGAAAACACCGGGGAGCTGTTTTTT; CDR3: CASKRVENTGELFF; D: -; size: -; J: TRBJ2-2; V: TRBV7-9
DNA: TGTGCCAGCAGCCATAGTGGACCCACTGAAGCTTTCTTT; CDR3: CASSHSGPTEAFF; D: -; size: -; J: TRBJ1-1; V: TRBV3-1
DNA: TGTGCCAGCAGCTTAGCTAGCGAGAATGAGCAGTTCTTC; CDR3: CASSLASENEQFF; D: -; size: few; J: TRBJ2-1; V: TRBV7-3
DNA: TGCGCCAGCAGCCAGGCCCTAAGTGAAAAACTGTTTTTT; CDR3: CASSQALSEKLFF; D: -; size: -; J: TRBJ1-4; V: TRBV4-1
DNA: TGCAGTGCTCCTAGATGGGTCACCCAAGAGACCCAGTACTTC; CDR3: CSAPRWVTQETQYF; D: -; size: many; J: TRBJ2-5; V: TRBV20-1
DNA: TGTGCCAGCAAACGGTGGGCAGCTGACTACGAGCAGTACTTC; CDR3: CASKRWAADYEQYF; D: -; size: many; J: TRBJ2-7; V: TRBV28
DNA: TGCAGTGCTAGGGGGACAGCCCGAGGAAACACCTTC; CDR3: CSARGTARGNTF; D: TRBD1; size: many; J: TRBJ1-2; V: TRBV20-1
DNA: TGTGCCGTCGGGGGGCCAGGCGCAAATGAGCAGTTCTTC; CDR3: CAVGGPGANEQFF; D: -; size: few; J: TRBJ2-1; V: TRBV6-2/TRBV6-3
DNA: TGCAGTGCTAGCCCGGGGGCAAACACAGATACGCAGTATTTT; CDR3: CSASPGANTDTQYF; D: -; size: many; J: TRBJ2-3; V: TRBV20-1
DNA: TGTGCCAGCAGTACCGGGACAGGGGGCTTCCACGAGCAGTACTTC; CDR3: CASSTGTGGFHEQYF; D: TRBD1; size: many; J: TRBJ2-7; V: TRBV5-5
DNA: TGCAGTGCTAGAGATTTTCTAGCGGTTAACAATGAGCAGTTCTTC; CDR3: CSARDFLAVNNEQFF; D: TRBD2; size: -; J: TRBJ2-1; V: TRBV20-1
DNA: TGTGCCAGCAGTGAATATAGCGGGTGGGGAGCTTTCTTT; CDR3: CASSEYSGWGAFF; D: -; size: -; J: TRBJ1-1; V: TRBV25-1
DNA: TGCAGCGTTGGGCGGAGCCCCCCCGAGCAGTTCTTC; CDR3: CSVGRSPPEQFF; D: -; size: few; J: TRBJ2-1; V: TRBV29-1
DNA: TGTGCCAGCAGCTCCCGTGGGACAGGGGGCTTTGAGCAGTTCTTC; CDR3: CASSSRGTGGFEQFF; D: TRBD1; size: few; J: TRBJ2-1; V: TRBV7-2
DNA: TGCAGCGTTGTCAAACAGGCTCGGGAGACCCAGTACTTC; CDR3: CSVVKQARETQYF; D: -; size: many; J: TRBJ2-5; V: TRBV29-1
DNA: TGCGCCAGCAGCTTGGCACCGGAGGGGGGCAGGGAGCAGTTCTTC; CDR3: CASSLAPEGGREQFF; D: -; size: many; J: TRBJ2-1; V: TRBV5-1
DNA: TGCGCCAGCAGCCAAGACCTAGCTAGCGGAGCCTACGAGCAGTACTTC; CDR3: CASSQDLASGAYEQYF; D: TRBD2; size: many; J: TRBJ2-7; V: TRBV4-3
DNA: TGCGCCAGCAGCCAAGTGGGGCTAACCTACAATGAGCAGTTCTTC; CDR3: CASSQVGLTYNEQFF; D: -; size: many; J: TRBJ2-1; V: TRBV4-3
DNA: TGTGCCATCAGTGAGGAGGCCCATAGCACAGATACGCAGTATTTT; CDR3: CAISEEAHSTDTQYF; D: -; size: few; J: TRBJ2-3; V: TRBV10-3
DNA: TGTGCCAGCAGCAAAGGACAGGGGCGTAGCTCTGGGGCCAACGTCCTGACTTTC; CDR3: CASSKGQGRSSGANVLTF; D: TRBD1; size: -; J: TRBJ2-6; V: TRBV9